The source of this TCR beta chain is a study of T cell clonality in common variable immunodeficiency. Study observations and caveats: Common variable immunodeficiency TCR beta sequences reportedly had fewer deletions and N-nucleotide insertions.

Of CVID subjects, under 16 were female and 29 male, mean age about 40. CVID subjects were neither ill nor on immunomodulatory or immunosuppressive medication at sampling. The CDR3 consists of 16 residues. CDR1 is LNHDA, CDR2 SQIVND, per germline (reference sequence). The J segment lost 1 base and the V segment lost 8 bases, leaving 11 bases of the junction unmatched. Equal genomic DNA amounts from CVID and control samples were sequenced. Method: immunoSEQ multiplex PCR; TCRdb's copy keeps in-frame clones and lacks some. Singletons are absent from the sample, which has roughly 12,000 clones. This clone has more than one count but fewer than ten. Its antigen is still unknown. The missing CDR3 end, 3 residues past where the read stops, is filled in from the germline J gene.

The TCR originated in a human donor with common variable immunodeficiency. Sequencing input: peripheral blood mononuclear cells. This rearrangement joins TRBV19 to TRBJ2-1; 7 nucleotides match TRBD1. CDR3 protein: CASLRRTGVSYNEQFF. CDR3 bases read: TGTGCCAGTCTTCGTCGGACAGGAGTATCCTACAATGAG.